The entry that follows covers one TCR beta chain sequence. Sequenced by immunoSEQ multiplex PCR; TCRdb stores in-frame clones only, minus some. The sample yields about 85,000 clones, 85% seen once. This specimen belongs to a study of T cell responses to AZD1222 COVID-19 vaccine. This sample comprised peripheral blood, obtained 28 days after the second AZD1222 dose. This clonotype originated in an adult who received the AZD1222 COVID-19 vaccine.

CDR3 in DNA: TGTGCCAGTACGGCGAGCGGGGGGGCCTCCTACGAGCAGTACTTC. Its translation is CASTASGGASYEQYF. The V gene is TRBV19, the J gene TRBJ2-7, with 10 bases lining up with TRBD2. The V gene end was trimmed by 7 bases and the J gene end by 0 bases; junction bases not matched to a gene: 6. CDR1 LNHDA and CDR2 SQIVND come from the germline V gene (reference sequence). This CDR3 is 15 amino acids long.